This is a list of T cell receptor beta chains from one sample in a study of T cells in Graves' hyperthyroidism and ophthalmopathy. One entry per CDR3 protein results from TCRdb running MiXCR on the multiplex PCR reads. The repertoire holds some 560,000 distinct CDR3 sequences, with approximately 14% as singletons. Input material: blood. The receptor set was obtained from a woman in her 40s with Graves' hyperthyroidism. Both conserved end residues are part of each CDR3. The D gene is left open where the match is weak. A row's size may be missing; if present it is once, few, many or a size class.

cdr3_nt: TGTGCCAGCAGCTTACAGGGGAAGGACAATGAGCAGTTCTTC
cdr3_aa: CASSLQGKDNEQFF
j_call: TRBJ2-1
v_call: TRBV5-5
d_call: TRBD1
clone_size: few

cdr3_nt: TGCGCCAGCAGCTTGCCGGGACTAGCGGGAATAGGTGAGCAGTTCTTC
cdr3_aa: CASSLPGLAGIGEQFF
j_call: TRBJ2-1
v_call: TRBV5-1
d_call: TRBD2
clone_size: many

cdr3_nt: TGCAGTGCCGCAGCGGGAGGTAATACCGGGGAGCTGTTTTTT
cdr3_aa: CSAAAGGNTGELFF
j_call: TRBJ2-2
v_call: TRBV20-1
d_call: TRBD2
clone_size: -

cdr3_nt: TGTGCCAGCAGTACGACAGGGTTCGAGCAGTACTTC
cdr3_aa: CASSTTGFEQYF
j_call: TRBJ2-7
v_call: TRBV12-3/TRBV12-4
d_call: TRBD1
clone_size: -

cdr3_nt: TGTGCCAGCAGCTTCCCGGGACAGGCCTACGAGCAGTACTTC
cdr3_aa: CASSFPGQAYEQYF
j_call: TRBJ2-7
v_call: TRBV7-8
d_call: TRBD1
clone_size: many

cdr3_nt: TGTGCCAGCACCTTTTCAGACACCTACTCTGGAAACACCATATATTTT
cdr3_aa: CASTFSDTYSGNTIYF
j_call: TRBJ1-3
v_call: TRBV11-1
d_call: -
clone_size: -

cdr3_nt: TGTGCCAGCAGTTTCGGGTTCTCGAGATACAATGAGCAGTTCTTC
cdr3_aa: CASSFGFSRYNEQFF
j_call: TRBJ2-1
v_call: TRBV12-3/TRBV12-4
d_call: -
clone_size: many

cdr3_nt: TGCAGCGTTGAAGTAGACGGGCGGATCGACCCCCAGCATTTT
cdr3_aa: CSVEVDGRIDPQHF
j_call: TRBJ1-5
v_call: TRBV29-1
d_call: -
clone_size: few

cdr3_nt: TGTGCCAGCAGTTCCGGGGACAGGGGTCACAATCAGCCCCAGCATTTT
cdr3_aa: CASSSGDRGHNQPQHF
j_call: TRBJ1-5
v_call: TRBV6-1
d_call: TRBD1
clone_size: many

cdr3_nt: TGCGCCAGCAGCCACCCCGGTCATGAGCAGTTCTTC
cdr3_aa: CASSHPGHEQFF
j_call: TRBJ2-1
v_call: TRBV4-1
d_call: -
clone_size: -

cdr3_nt: TGCAGTGCTAAGAACTCCGGGACAGGGATACATGAGCAGTTCTTC
cdr3_aa: CSAKNSGTGIHEQFF
j_call: TRBJ2-1
v_call: TRBV20-1
d_call: TRBD1
clone_size: many

cdr3_nt: TGTGCCAGCAGCCAGGGACAGGTCTACAATGAGCAGTTCTTC
cdr3_aa: CASSQGQVYNEQFF
j_call: TRBJ2-1
v_call: TRBV3-1
d_call: TRBD1
clone_size: many

cdr3_nt: TGTGCCAGCTTCACCGATCCAGGACAGGGATGGAACACTGAAGCTTTCTTT
cdr3_aa: CASFTDPGQGWNTEAFF
j_call: TRBJ1-1
v_call: TRBV5-6
d_call: TRBD1
clone_size: many

cdr3_nt: TGTGCCTGGATCGGAAGCACAGATACGCAGTATTTT
cdr3_aa: CAWIGSTDTQYF
j_call: TRBJ2-3
v_call: TRBV30
d_call: -
clone_size: many

cdr3_nt: TGTGCCAGCAGTGAAATGAGCAGCGGCTATGGCTACACCTTC
cdr3_aa: CASSEMSSGYGYTF
j_call: TRBJ1-2
v_call: TRBV6-1
d_call: -
clone_size: -

cdr3_nt: TGTGCCAGCAGTTTCGGTGGGGCCTCCAATGAGCAGTTCTTC
cdr3_aa: CASSFGGASNEQFF
j_call: TRBJ2-1
v_call: TRBV27
d_call: -
clone_size: -

cdr3_nt: TGTGCCAGCAGCTTAGACAGGGAAAATGAGCAGTTCTTC
cdr3_aa: CASSLDRENEQFF
j_call: TRBJ2-1
v_call: TRBV7-6
d_call: -
clone_size: few

cdr3_nt: TGCAGTACTGGACTAGCGGGAGGAGGCAATGAGCAGTTCTTC
cdr3_aa: CSTGLAGGGNEQFF
j_call: TRBJ2-1
v_call: TRBV20-1
d_call: TRBD2
clone_size: many

cdr3_nt: TGTGCCAGCACCTGGGCAGGGAATGAAAAACTGTTTTTT
cdr3_aa: CASTWAGNEKLFF
j_call: TRBJ1-4
v_call: TRBV6-2/TRBV6-3
d_call: -
clone_size: -

cdr3_nt: TGTGCCAGCTCACCTTCCGGGACTTATAACACCGGGGAGCTGTTTTTT
cdr3_aa: CASSPSGTYNTGELFF
j_call: TRBJ2-2
v_call: TRBV18
d_call: -
clone_size: many

cdr3_nt: TGCGCCAGCAGCTTGAACGGACACGCGAACACCGGGGAGCTGTTTTTT
cdr3_aa: CASSLNGHANTGELFF
j_call: TRBJ2-2
v_call: TRBV5-1
d_call: -
clone_size: few

cdr3_nt: TGTGCCTGGAGTCTCGGCGGACAGGGGACTAGCACAGATACGCAGTATTTT
cdr3_aa: CAWSLGGQGTSTDTQYF
j_call: TRBJ2-3
v_call: TRBV30
d_call: TRBD1
clone_size: -

cdr3_nt: TGTGCCAGCAGCATCACTAGCGGGGGCAACTCCTACGAGCAGTACTTC
cdr3_aa: CASSITSGGNSYEQYF
j_call: TRBJ2-7
v_call: TRBV7-8
d_call: TRBD2
clone_size: many

cdr3_nt: TGTGCCAGCCGGACTAGCGGGAGGGCCGTGGAGACCCAGTACTTC
cdr3_aa: CASRTSGRAVETQYF
j_call: TRBJ2-5
v_call: TRBV28
d_call: TRBD2
clone_size: -

cdr3_nt: TGTGCCAGCAGTTTAGCAGGAGGGGCGAGCTCCTACAATGAGCAGTTCTTC
cdr3_aa: CASSLAGGASSYNEQFF
j_call: TRBJ2-1
v_call: TRBV12-3/TRBV12-4
d_call: -
clone_size: many

cdr3_nt: TGTGCCAGCAGCTTAGACGATAGCAATCAGCCCCAGCATTTT
cdr3_aa: CASSLDDSNQPQHF
j_call: TRBJ1-5
v_call: TRBV7-9
d_call: -
clone_size: many

cdr3_nt: TGTGCCAGCAGTCCCCTGGGGGGGGAGGGAGCCAAAAACATTCAGTACTTC
cdr3_aa: CASSPLGGEGAKNIQYF
j_call: TRBJ2-4
v_call: TRBV28
d_call: TRBD2
clone_size: many

cdr3_nt: TGTGCCAGCAGTCCCGACAGGGGGGCTGGAAACACCATATATTTT
cdr3_aa: CASSPDRGAGNTIYF
j_call: TRBJ1-3
v_call: TRBV12-3/TRBV12-4
d_call: TRBD1
clone_size: many

cdr3_nt: TGTGCCAGCAGCTTAAGCGGAGACAGGTCGGAGACCCAGTACTTC
cdr3_aa: CASSLSGDRSETQYF
j_call: TRBJ2-5
v_call: TRBV7-3
d_call: -
clone_size: many

cdr3_nt: TGTGCCAGCAGCTTACTAGCGGGAGGTACGCAGTATTTT
cdr3_aa: CASSLLAGGTQYF
j_call: TRBJ2-3
v_call: TRBV7-8
d_call: TRBD2
clone_size: few

cdr3_nt: TGCAGTGCTGACCGGGACTACATCTACGAGCAGTACTTC
cdr3_aa: CSADRDYIYEQYF
j_call: TRBJ2-7
v_call: TRBV20-1
d_call: TRBD2
clone_size: few

cdr3_nt: TGTGCCAGCATCAATGTAGCGGGTCACTCCTACAATGAGCAGTTCTTC
cdr3_aa: CASINVAGHSYNEQFF
j_call: TRBJ2-1
v_call: TRBV12-3/TRBV12-4
d_call: TRBD2
clone_size: few

cdr3_nt: TGTGCCAGCAGTGAACGGTTCCAAGAGACCCAGTACTTC
cdr3_aa: CASSERFQETQYF
j_call: TRBJ2-5
v_call: TRBV2
d_call: -
clone_size: -

cdr3_nt: TGTGCCAGCAGCTTGTTGGGGGACATCGACAATCAGCCCCAGCATTTT
cdr3_aa: CASSLLGDIDNQPQHF
j_call: TRBJ1-5
v_call: TRBV5-5
d_call: -
clone_size: many

cdr3_nt: TGTGCCAGCAGGTGGGGGAATGAGCAGTTCTTC
cdr3_aa: CASRWGNEQFF
j_call: TRBJ2-1
v_call: TRBV3-1
d_call: -
clone_size: many

cdr3_nt: TGCAGTGCCAATAAGACGCTAGCGGGAGTTGGGTTTCCCTACGAGCAGTACTTC
cdr3_aa: CSANKTLAGVGFPYEQYF
j_call: TRBJ2-7
v_call: TRBV20-1
d_call: TRBD2
clone_size: -

cdr3_nt: TGCAGTGCTCGGCGGACTAGCGGGAGTAATGAGCAGTTCTTC
cdr3_aa: CSARRTSGSNEQFF
j_call: TRBJ2-1
v_call: TRBV20-1
d_call: TRBD2
clone_size: once

cdr3_nt: TGCGCCAGCAGCGACGGACAGGGAGGGGGCCAGCCCCAGCATTTT
cdr3_aa: CASSDGQGGGQPQHF
j_call: TRBJ1-5
v_call: TRBV5-1
d_call: TRBD1
clone_size: -

cdr3_nt: TGTGCCAGCAGCCAAGACGGGGCAGGGGGCCCGTACGAGCAGTACTTC
cdr3_aa: CASSQDGAGGPYEQYF
j_call: TRBJ2-7
v_call: TRBV3-1
d_call: TRBD1
clone_size: many

cdr3_nt: TGTGCCAGCCAGGCGAGGTTGAGCGGCACCGGGGAGCTGTTTTTT
cdr3_aa: CASQARLSGTGELFF
j_call: TRBJ2-2
v_call: TRBV6-1
d_call: -
clone_size: -

cdr3_nt: TGTGCCAGCAGCCAGACTAGCGGGAGGGGCTACAATGAGCAGTTCTTC
cdr3_aa: CASSQTSGRGYNEQFF
j_call: TRBJ2-1
v_call: TRBV12-3/TRBV12-4
d_call: TRBD2
clone_size: -

cdr3_nt: TGTGCCAGCAGTGAAAATTCAGGGCGGAATAGCTCACCCCTCCACTTT
cdr3_aa: CASSENSGRNSSPLHF
j_call: TRBJ1-6
v_call: TRBV2
d_call: -
clone_size: many

cdr3_nt: TGTGCCAGCTCACCACGACAGGACTACAATGAGCAGTTCTTC
cdr3_aa: CASSPRQDYNEQFF
j_call: TRBJ2-1
v_call: TRBV18
d_call: -
clone_size: many

cdr3_nt: TGTGCCAGCAGCCAAGAGAGGGGTAGGGAGAACAATGAGCAGTTCTTC
cdr3_aa: CASSQERGRENNEQFF
j_call: TRBJ2-1
v_call: TRBV3-1
d_call: -
clone_size: -

cdr3_nt: TGTGCCAGCAGTCCACTACTAGGGACGATCTACGAGCAGTACTTC
cdr3_aa: CASSPLLGTIYEQYF
j_call: TRBJ2-7
v_call: TRBV28
d_call: -
clone_size: many

cdr3_nt: TGCAGTGCTCCGGATACAAGCACAGATACGCAGTATTTT
cdr3_aa: CSAPDTSTDTQYF
j_call: TRBJ2-3
v_call: TRBV20-1
d_call: -
clone_size: many

cdr3_nt: TGCGCCAGCAGCCGGGAGCTGGGGGAGACCCAGTACTTC
cdr3_aa: CASSRELGETQYF
j_call: TRBJ2-5
v_call: TRBV10-1
d_call: -
clone_size: many

cdr3_nt: TGTGCCAGCTCACCTACTAGCGGGTCCGAGCAGTACTTC
cdr3_aa: CASSPTSGSEQYF
j_call: TRBJ2-7
v_call: TRBV18
d_call: TRBD2
clone_size: few

cdr3_nt: TGTGCCAGCAGTTTAGTAGGCGGGGGTGGCTACACCTTC
cdr3_aa: CASSLVGGGGYTF
j_call: TRBJ1-2
v_call: TRBV28
d_call: -
clone_size: few

cdr3_nt: TGCGCCAGCAGCTTGGCGGGGGACTCTAACATTCAGTACTTC
cdr3_aa: CASSLAGDSNIQYF
j_call: TRBJ2-4
v_call: TRBV5-1
d_call: -
clone_size: many

cdr3_nt: TGTGCCTGGACCCCTCTGGGCCCCGGGTTCGATGGCTACACCTTC
cdr3_aa: CAWTPLGPGFDGYTF
j_call: TRBJ1-2
v_call: TRBV30
d_call: -
clone_size: -

cdr3_nt: TGCAGCGTTGAACTAGCGGAGGGATACAATGAGCAGTTCTTC
cdr3_aa: CSVELAEGYNEQFF
j_call: TRBJ2-1
v_call: TRBV29-1
d_call: TRBD2
clone_size: -

cdr3_nt: TGTGCCATCAGTGACGGGACTAGCGGGAGCACAGATACGCAGTATTTT
cdr3_aa: CAISDGTSGSTDTQYF
j_call: TRBJ2-3
v_call: TRBV10-3
d_call: TRBD2
clone_size: -

cdr3_nt: TGCAGTGCTAGAAGCACAAACACTGAAGCTTTCTTT
cdr3_aa: CSARSTNTEAFF
j_call: TRBJ1-1
v_call: TRBV20-1
d_call: -
clone_size: -

cdr3_nt: TGTGCCACCAGCAAAGGACAGGGAAACACCGGGGAGCTGTTTTTT
cdr3_aa: CATSKGQGNTGELFF
j_call: TRBJ2-2
v_call: TRBV15
d_call: TRBD1
clone_size: -

cdr3_nt: TGTGCCAGCAGCCAAGAACAGGGGGGTGAGCAGTTCTTC
cdr3_aa: CASSQEQGGEQFF
j_call: TRBJ2-1
v_call: TRBV3-1
d_call: TRBD1
clone_size: -